This paragraph covers one TCR beta chain sequence. Its antigen remains unknown. This clone may be a read error of a much larger clone one base away. The data were taken from a study of blood T cells in healthy people across ages. Study-level results: Per million T cells, TCR beta diversity dropped about linearly as age rose. Aged donors had fewer naive CD4+ cells and lower diversity than long-lived donors.

Germline values: CDR1 LGHNA, CDR2 YSLEER. The CDR3 spans 17 residues. Primed by a sample-barcoded 5' primer and a J-beta primer mix, a second PCR proceeded for roughly 7 to 11 cycles. From each sample, at least 2.5 million paired-end reads containing CDR3 were obtained. Each CDR3 protein gets one entry after TCRdb re-called the 5' RACE reads with MiXCR. The data show approximately 670,000 distinct CDR3 sequences, with about 43% seen just once and around 32% held by the top ten. The sequence derives from a man older than 75 in good health. The material sequenced was blood. J is TRBJ2-1 and V is TRBV4-3, with 7 bases matching TRBD1. The CDR3 here is CASSQDPRGSSHNEQFF. CDR3 bases: TGCGCCAGCAGCCAAGACCCCAGGGGGAGCTCCCACAATGAGCAGTTCTTC.